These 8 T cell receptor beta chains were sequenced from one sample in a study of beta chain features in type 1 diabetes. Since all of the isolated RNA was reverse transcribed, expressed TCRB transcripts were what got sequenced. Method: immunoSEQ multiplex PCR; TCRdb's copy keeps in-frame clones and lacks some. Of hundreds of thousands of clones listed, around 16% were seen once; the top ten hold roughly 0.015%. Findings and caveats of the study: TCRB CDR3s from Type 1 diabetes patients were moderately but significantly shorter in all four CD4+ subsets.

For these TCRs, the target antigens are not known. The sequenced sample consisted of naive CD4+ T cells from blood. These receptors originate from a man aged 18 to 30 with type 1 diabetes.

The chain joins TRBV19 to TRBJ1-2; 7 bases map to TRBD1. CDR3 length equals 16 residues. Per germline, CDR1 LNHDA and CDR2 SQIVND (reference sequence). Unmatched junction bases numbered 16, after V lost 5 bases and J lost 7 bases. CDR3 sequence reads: CASSLMAGTVSRGYTF. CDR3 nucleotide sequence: TGTGCCAGTAGTCTCATGGCCGGGACAGTCTCCCGTGGCTACACCTTC.

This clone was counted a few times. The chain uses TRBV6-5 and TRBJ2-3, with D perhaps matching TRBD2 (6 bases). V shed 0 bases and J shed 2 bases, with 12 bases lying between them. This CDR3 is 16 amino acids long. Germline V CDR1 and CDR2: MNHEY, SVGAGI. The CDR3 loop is CASSYSGGGYTDTQYF. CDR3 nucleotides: TGTGCCAGCAGTTACTCGGGGGGTGGCTACACAGATACGCAGTATTTT.

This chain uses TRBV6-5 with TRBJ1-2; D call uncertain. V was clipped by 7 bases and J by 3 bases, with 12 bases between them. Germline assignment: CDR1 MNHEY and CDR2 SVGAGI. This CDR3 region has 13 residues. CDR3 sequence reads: CASTVDGDYGYTF. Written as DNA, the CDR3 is TGTGCCAGCACCGTCGACGGAGACTATGGCTACACCTTC.

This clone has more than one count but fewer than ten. The CDR3 is CASSQNGGSYNEQFF. The CDR3 nucleotides are TGTGCCAGCAGCCAAAATGGGGGGTCCTACAATGAGCAGTTCTTC. This chain connects TRBV4-2 to TRBJ2-1, with TRBD2 as a possible D gene (6 bases). Trimming left V 2 bases short and J 1 base short, with 9 bases between. The germline gives CDR1 LGHNA, CDR2 YNFKEQ. This CDR3 has 15 residues.

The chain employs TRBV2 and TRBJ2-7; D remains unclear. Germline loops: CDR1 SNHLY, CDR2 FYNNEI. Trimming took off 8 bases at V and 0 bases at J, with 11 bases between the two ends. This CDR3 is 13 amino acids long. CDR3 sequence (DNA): TGTGCCAGCGGTTGGCAGGACTCCTACGAGCAGTACTTC. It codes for CASGWQDSYEQYF.

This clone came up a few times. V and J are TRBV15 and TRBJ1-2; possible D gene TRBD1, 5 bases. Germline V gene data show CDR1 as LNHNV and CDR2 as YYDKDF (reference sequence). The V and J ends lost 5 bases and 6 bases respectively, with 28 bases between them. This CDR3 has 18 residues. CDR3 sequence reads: CATSALDSTAGLTHGYTF. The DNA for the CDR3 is TGTGCCACCAGCGCCCTCGACAGTACGGCAGGGTTGACTCATGGCTACACCTTC.

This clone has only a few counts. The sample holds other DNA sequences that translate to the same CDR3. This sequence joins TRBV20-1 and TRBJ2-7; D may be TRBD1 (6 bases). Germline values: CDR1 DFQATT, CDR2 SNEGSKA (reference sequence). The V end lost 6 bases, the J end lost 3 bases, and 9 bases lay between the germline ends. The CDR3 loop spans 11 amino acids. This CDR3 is CSARDNYEQYF. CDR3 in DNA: TGCAGTGCCCGGGACAACTACGAGCAGTACTTC.

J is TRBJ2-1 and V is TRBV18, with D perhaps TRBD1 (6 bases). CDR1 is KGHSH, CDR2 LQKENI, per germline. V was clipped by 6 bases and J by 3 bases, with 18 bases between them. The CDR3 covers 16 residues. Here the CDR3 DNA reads TGTGCCAGCTCTCTTCAAGTCCAGGGGATCTACAATGAGCAGTTCTTC. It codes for CASSLQVQGIYNEQFF.